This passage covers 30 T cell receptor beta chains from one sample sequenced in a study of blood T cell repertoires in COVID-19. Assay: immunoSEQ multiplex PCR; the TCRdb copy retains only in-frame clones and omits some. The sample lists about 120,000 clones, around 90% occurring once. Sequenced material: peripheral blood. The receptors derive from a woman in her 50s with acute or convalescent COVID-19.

CDR3 protein: CASSLGQGASGYTF. The CDR3 DNA reads as TGTGCCAGCAGCTTGGGACAGGGGGCCAGTGGCTACACCTTC. The chain carries TRBV5-6 and TRBJ1-2, with 10 positions matching TRBD1. The V segment lost 0 bases and the J segment 7 bases; nucleotides outside the gene matches: 3. The CDR3 has 14 amino acids. CDR1 SGHDT and CDR2 YYEEEE come from the germline V gene.

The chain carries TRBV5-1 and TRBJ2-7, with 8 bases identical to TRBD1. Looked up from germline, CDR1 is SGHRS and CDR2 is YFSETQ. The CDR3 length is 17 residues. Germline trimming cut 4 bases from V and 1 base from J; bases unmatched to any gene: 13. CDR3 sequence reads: CASSRELSWTGSYEQYF. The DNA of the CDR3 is TGCGCCAGCAGCCGGGAACTTAGCTGGACAGGGTCCTACGAGCAGTACTTC.

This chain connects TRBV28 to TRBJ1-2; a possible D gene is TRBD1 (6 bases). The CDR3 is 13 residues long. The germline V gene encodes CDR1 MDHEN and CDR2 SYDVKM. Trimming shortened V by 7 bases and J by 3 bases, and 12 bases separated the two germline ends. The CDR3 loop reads CASKTGIHYGYTF. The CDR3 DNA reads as TGTGCCAGCAAAACAGGGATCCACTATGGCTACACCTTC.

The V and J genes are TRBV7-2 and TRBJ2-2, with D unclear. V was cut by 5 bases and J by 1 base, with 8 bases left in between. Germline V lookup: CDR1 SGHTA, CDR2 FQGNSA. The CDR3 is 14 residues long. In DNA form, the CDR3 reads TGTGCCAGCAGCCTCAACAGGAACACCGGGGAGCTGTTTTTT. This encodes CASSLNRNTGELFF.

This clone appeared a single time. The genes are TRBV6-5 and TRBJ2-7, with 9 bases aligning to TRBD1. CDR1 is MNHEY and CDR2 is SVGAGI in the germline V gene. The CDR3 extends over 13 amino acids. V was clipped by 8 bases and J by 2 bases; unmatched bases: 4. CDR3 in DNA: TGTGCCAGCGCGAGACAGGGGGCCTACGAGCAGTACTTC. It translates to CASARQGAYEQYF.

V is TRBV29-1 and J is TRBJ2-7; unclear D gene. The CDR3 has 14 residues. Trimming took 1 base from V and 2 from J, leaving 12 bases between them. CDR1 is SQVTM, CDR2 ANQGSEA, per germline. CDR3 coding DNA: TGCAGCGTTGAAGCGTTGCAGGCGCCCTACGAGCAGTACTTC. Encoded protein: CSVEALQAPYEQYF.

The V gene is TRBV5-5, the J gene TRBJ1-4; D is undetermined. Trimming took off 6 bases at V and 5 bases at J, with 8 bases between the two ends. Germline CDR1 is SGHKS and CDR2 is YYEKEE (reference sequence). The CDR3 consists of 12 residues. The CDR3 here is CASNFQNEKLFF. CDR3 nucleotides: TGTGCCAGCAACTTCCAGAATGAAAAACTGTTTTTT.

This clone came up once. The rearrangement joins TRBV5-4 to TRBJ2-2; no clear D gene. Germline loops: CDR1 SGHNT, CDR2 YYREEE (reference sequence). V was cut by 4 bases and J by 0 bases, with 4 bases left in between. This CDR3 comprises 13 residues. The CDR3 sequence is CASSLPNTGELFF. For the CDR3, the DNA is TGTGCCAGCAGCCTACCGAACACCGGGGAGCTGTTTTTT. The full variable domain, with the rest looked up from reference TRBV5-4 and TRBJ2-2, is ETGVTQSPTHLIKTRGQQVTLRCSSQSGHNTVSWYQQALGQGPQFIFQYYREEENGRGNFPPRFSGLQFPNYSSELNVNALELDDSALYLCASSLPNTGELFFGEGSRLTVL.

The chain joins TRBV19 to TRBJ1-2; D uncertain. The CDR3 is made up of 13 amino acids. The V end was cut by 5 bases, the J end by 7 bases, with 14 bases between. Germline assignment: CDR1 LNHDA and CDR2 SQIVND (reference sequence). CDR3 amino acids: CASSPPEGGGYTF. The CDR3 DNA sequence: TGTGCCAGTAGTCCACCAGAGGGAGGTGGCTACACCTTC.

Here the CDR3 reads CASSLNRNTEAFF. The CDR3 bases are TGCGCCAGCAGCTTGAACAGGAACACTGAAGCTTTCTTT. This chain connects TRBV5-1 to TRBJ1-1, with D uncertain. With 1 base removed from V and 1 base from J, the gap between germline ends came to 5 bases. Looked up from germline, CDR1 is SGHRS and CDR2 is YFSETQ. The length of the CDR3 is 13 residues.

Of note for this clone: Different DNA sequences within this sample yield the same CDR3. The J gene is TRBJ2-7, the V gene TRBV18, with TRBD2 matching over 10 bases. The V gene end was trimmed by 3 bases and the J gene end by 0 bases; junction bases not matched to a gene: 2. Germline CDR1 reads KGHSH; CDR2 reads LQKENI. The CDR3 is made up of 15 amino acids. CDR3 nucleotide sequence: TGTGCCAGCTCACCTAGGACTAGCGGCTCCTACGAGCAGTACTTC. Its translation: CASSPRTSGSYEQYF.

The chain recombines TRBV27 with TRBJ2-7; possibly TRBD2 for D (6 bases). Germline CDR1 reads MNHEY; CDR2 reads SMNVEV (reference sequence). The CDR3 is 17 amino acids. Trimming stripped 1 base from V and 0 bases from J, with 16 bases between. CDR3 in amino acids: CASSLFGGQWSSYEQYF. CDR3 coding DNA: TGTGCCAGCAGTTTATTCGGAGGGCAGTGGAGCTCCTACGAGCAGTACTTC.

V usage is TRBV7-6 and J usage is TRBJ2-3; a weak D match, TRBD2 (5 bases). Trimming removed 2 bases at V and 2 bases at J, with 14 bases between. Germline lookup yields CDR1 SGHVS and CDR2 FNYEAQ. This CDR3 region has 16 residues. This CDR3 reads CASSLSPSRTTDTQYF. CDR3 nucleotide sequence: TGTGCCAGCAGCTTATCGCCTAGCAGAACCACAGATACGCAGTATTTT.

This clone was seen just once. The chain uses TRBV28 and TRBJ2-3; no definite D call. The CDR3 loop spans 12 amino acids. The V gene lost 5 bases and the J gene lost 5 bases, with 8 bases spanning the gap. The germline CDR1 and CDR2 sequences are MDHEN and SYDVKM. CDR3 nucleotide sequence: TGTGCCAGCAGTCCCCTTTTAGATACGCAGTATTTT. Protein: CASSPLLDTQYF.

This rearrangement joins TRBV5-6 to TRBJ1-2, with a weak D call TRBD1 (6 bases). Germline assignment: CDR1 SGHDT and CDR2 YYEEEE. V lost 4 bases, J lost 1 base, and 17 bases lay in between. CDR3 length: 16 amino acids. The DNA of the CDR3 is TGTGCCAGCAGCCCCTCCGGGACACCTTATAACTATGGCTACACCTTC. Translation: CASSPSGTPYNYGYTF.

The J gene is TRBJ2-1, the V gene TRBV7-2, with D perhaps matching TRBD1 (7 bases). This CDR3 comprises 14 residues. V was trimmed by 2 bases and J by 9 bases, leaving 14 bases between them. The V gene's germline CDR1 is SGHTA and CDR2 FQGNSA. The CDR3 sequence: CASSLKAGGTEQFF. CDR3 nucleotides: TGTGCCAGCAGCTTAAAGGCAGGGGGGACTGAGCAGTTCTTC.

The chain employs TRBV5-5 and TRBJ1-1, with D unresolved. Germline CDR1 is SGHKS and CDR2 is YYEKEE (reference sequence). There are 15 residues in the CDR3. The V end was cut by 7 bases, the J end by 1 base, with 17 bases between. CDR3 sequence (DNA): TGTGCCAGCGCGCTCAGTGGGTCAGGGAACACTGAAGCTTTCTTT. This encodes CASALSGSGNTEAFF.

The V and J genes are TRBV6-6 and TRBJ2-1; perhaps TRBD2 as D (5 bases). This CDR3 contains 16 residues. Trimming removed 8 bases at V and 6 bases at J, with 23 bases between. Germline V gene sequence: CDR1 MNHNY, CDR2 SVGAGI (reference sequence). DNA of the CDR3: TGTGCCAGCGATGACACTAGACGCATTTTGGGCAATGAGCAGTTCTTC. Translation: CASDDTRRILGNEQFF.

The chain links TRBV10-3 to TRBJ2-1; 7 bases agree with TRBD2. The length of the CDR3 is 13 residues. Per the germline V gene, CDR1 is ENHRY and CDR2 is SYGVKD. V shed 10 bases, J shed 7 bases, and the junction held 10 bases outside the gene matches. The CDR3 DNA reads TGTGCCACCTCTAGCGGACCGACGAATGAGCAGTTCTTC. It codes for CATSSGPTNEQFF.

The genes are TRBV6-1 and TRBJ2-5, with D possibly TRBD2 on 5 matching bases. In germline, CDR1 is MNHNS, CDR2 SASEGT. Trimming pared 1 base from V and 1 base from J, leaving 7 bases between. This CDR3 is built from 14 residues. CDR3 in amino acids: CASSEGRTQETQYF. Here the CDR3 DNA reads TGTGCCAGCAGTGAAGGGAGGACCCAAGAGACCCAGTACTTC.

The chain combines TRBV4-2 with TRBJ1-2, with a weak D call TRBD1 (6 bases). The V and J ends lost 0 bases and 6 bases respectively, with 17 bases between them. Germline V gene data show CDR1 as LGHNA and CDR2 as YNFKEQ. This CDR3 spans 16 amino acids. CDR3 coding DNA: TGTGCCAGCAGCCAAGATCTGGCGGGCCAGGGGAATGGCTACACCTTC. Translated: CASSQDLAGQGNGYTF.

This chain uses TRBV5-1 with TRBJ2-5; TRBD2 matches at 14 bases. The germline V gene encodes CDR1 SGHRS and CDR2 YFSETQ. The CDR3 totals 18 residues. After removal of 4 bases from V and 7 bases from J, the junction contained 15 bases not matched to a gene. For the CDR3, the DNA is TGCGCCAGCAGCCCCGGACTAGCGGGAGGCGAGTCTGGAGGGACCCAGTACTTC. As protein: CASSPGLAGGESGGTQYF.

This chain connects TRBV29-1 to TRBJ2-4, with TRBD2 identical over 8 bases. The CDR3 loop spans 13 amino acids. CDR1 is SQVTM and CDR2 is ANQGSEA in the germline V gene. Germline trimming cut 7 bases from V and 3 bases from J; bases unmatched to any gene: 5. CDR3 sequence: CSAPGGDKNIQYF. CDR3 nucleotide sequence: TGCAGCGCCCCCGGGGGGGACAAAAACATTCAGTACTTC. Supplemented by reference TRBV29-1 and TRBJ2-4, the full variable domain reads SAVISQKPSRDICQRGTSLTIQCQVDSQVTMMFWYRQQPGQSLTLIATANQGSEATYESGFVIDKFPISRPNLTFSTLTVSNMSPEDSSIYLCSAPGGDKNIQYFGAGTRLSVL.

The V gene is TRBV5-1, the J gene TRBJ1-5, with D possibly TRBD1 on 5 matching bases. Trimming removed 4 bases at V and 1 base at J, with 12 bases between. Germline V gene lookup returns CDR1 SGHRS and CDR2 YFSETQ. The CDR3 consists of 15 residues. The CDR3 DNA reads TGCGCCAGCAGCCCCGGGGGAGGGAGCAATCAGCCCCAGCATTTT. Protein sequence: CASSPGGGSNQPQHF.

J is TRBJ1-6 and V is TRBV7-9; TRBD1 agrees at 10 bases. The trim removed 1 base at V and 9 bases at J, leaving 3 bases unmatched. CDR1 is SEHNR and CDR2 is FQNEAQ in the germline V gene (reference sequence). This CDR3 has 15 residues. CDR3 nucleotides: TGTGCCAGCAGCTTAGGACGACAGGGGGCTTCACCCCTCCACTTT. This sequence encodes CASSLGRQGASPLHF.

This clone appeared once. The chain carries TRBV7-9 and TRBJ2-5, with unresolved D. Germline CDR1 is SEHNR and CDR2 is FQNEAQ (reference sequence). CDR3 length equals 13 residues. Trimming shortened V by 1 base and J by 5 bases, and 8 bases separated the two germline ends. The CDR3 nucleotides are TGTGCCAGCAGCTTAGGTTTCGGTGAGACCCAGTACTTC. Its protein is CASSLGFGETQYF.

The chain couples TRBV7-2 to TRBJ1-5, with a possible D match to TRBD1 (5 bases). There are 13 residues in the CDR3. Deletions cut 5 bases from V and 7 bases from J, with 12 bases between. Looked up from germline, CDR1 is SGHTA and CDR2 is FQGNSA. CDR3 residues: CASSPAGGQPQHF. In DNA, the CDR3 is TGTGCCAGCAGCCCGGCGGGGGGGCAGCCCCAGCATTTT.

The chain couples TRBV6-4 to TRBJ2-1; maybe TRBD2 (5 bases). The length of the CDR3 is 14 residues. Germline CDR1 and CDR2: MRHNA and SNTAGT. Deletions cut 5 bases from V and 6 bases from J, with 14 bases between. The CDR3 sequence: CASSRTPAGNEQFF. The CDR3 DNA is TGTGCCAGCAGTAGGACGCCGGCGGGCAATGAGCAGTTCTTC.

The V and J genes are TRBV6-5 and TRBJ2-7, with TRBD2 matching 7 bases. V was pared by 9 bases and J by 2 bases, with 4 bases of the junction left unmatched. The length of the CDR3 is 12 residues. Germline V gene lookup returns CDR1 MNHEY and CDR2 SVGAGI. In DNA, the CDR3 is TGTGCCAGGGGGGACTATACCTACGAGCAGTACTTC. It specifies CARGDYTYEQYF.

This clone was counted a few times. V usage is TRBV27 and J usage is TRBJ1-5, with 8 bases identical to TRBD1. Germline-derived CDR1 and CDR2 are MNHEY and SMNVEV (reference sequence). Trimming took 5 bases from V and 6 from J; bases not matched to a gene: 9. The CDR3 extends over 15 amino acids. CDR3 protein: CASSIGQGGGQPQHF. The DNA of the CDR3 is TGTGCCAGCAGTATAGGACAGGGCGGTGGTCAGCCCCAGCATTTT.